These T cell receptor beta chains were read from a single sample in a study of regulatory T cells in long-lasting Graves disease. Each CDR3 protein is one row after TCRdb ran MiXCR on the multiplex PCR reads. Of 200,000 to 250,000 distinct CDR3 sequences detected, about 16% appear once; the ten largest clones hold more than 20%. Material: peripheral blood mononuclear cells (PBMCs), obtained at new diagnosis, from a patient treated with antithyroid drugs. The receptors come from a female donor with Graves disease. The CDR3 runs from the conserved cysteine through the conserved F or W. Each record gives: J gene, V gene, D gene, clone size, CDR3 DNA, CDR3 protein. A D gene is named only where the DNA matches it firmly. Size is stated for part of the rows, as once, few or many counts, or as a class when the clone is expanded.

TRBJ1-1 | TRBV5-1 | . | many | TGCGCCAGCAGCGGTGACACTGAAGCTTTCTTT | CASSGDTEAFF
TRBJ2-5 | TRBV24-1 | . | many | TGTGCCACCGGGGAGCGTACCCGTCAAGAGACCCAGTACTTC | CATGERTRQETQYF
TRBJ2-2 | TRBV11-2 | . | few | TGTGCCAGCCGCTGGGGGTCCGGGGAGCTGTTTTTT | CASRWGSGELFF
TRBJ1-1 | TRBV7-9 | TRBD1 | many | TGTGCCAGCAGCTCGTACAGGGGATCCAACACTGAAGCTTTCTTT | CASSSYRGSNTEAFF
TRBJ2-4 | TRBV11-3 | . | many | TGTGCCAGCAGCTCAAGTAAGGGCGGAAACATTCAGTACTTC | CASSSSKGGNIQYF
TRBJ2-1 | TRBV7-9 | . | many | TGTGCCAGCAGCATTGGGGAGCAGTTCTTC | CASSIGEQFF
TRBJ2-1 | TRBV24-1 | . | many | TGTGCCACCAGTGATTTTTCTTCCTACAATGAGCAGTTCTTC | CATSDFSSYNEQFF
TRBJ2-5 | TRBV19 | . | many | TGTGCCAGTAGTGCAGGGCTCCAAGAGACCCAGTACTTC | CASSAGLQETQYF
TRBJ2-1 | TRBV6-1 | TRBD1 | many | TGTGCCAGCAGCCATCCGGGACAGGTAGAGCAGTTCTTC | CASSHPGQVEQFF
TRBJ2-3 | TRBV28 | TRBD2 | many | TGTGCCAGCAGTTTGCCTAGCGGGACTCAAACAGATACGCAGTATTTT | CASSLPSGTQTDTQYF
TRBJ1-5 | TRBV12-3/TRBV12-4 | . | many | TGTGCCAGCAGTTTACACGGGACGACGGGACAGCCCCAGCATTTT | CASSLHGTTGQPQHF
TRBJ2-7 | TRBV25-1 | TRBD2 | many | TGTGCCAGCCATTCTAGCGGATCCTACGAGCAGTACTTC | CASHSSGSYEQYF
TRBJ1-4 | TRBV20-1 | . | once | TGCAGTGCTTTACACAGGGACCATGCAACTAATCAAAAACTGTTTTTT | CSALHRDHATNQKLFF
TRBJ1-5 | TRBV20-1 | . | . | TGCAGTGCTAGAGATTCGGGGGGTCTCCGCAATCTGCCCCAGCATTTT | CSARDSGGLRNLPQHF
TRBJ2-1 | TRBV27 | TRBD2 | many | TGTGCCAGCAGTACCCGTGTTAGCGGGAGGGACAATGAGCAGTTCTTC | CASSTRVSGRDNEQFF
TRBJ1-4 | TRBV6-2/TRBV6-3 | . | few | TGTGCCAGCAGTGAAGGGGAAACTACTAATGAAAAACTGTTTTTT | CASSEGETTNEKLFF
TRBJ2-7 | TRBV7-2 | . | many | TGTGCCAGCAGCTTTGGGGACCGACACTACGAGCAGTACTTC | CASSFGDRHYEQYF
TRBJ1-2 | TRBV29-1 | TRBD1 | many | TGCAGCGTTGAAGATCTAATACAGGGGGGGTCGAACTATGGCTACACCTTC | CSVEDLIQGGSNYGYTF
TRBJ2-7 | TRBV30 | . | many | TGTGCCTGGAGTGTCCGCAGAGCCTACGAGCAGTACTTC | CAWSVRRAYEQYF
TRBJ2-1 | TRBV20-1 | . | many | TGCAGTGCTAGCGGGAGTCCCTACAATGAGCAGTTCTTC | CSASGSPYNEQFF
TRBJ1-2 | TRBV27 | TRBD1 | many | TGTGCCAATGACGGAACTCCACAGGGGGGATATAACTATGGCTACACCTTC | CANDGTPQGGYNYGYTF
TRBJ1-3 | TRBV4-1 | . | few | TGCGCCAGCAGCCAAGAAGAGGGCTTCTCTGGAAACACCATATATTTT | CASSQEEGFSGNTIYF
TRBJ2-3 | TRBV20-1 | TRBD2 | few | TGCAGTGCTAGGACTAGCGGGATGGATACGCAGTATTTT | CSARTSGMDTQYF
TRBJ2-7 | TRBV5-6 | TRBD1 | many | TGTGCCAGCAGCCCCACCGGGACAGTCTCCTACGAGCAGTACTTC | CASSPTGTVSYEQYF
TRBJ2-3 | TRBV11-2 | TRBD2 | many | TGTGCCAGCAGTGACGGGACTAGCGGGACAGATACGCAGTATTTT | CASSDGTSGTDTQYF
TRBJ2-6 | TRBV9 | . | many | TGTGCTAGTCTTAGGGGTCCTGGGGCCAACGTCCTGACTTTC | CASLRGPGANVLTF
TRBJ2-7 | TRBV20-1 | TRBD2 | many | TGCAGTGCTGGTGGACTAGCGGGAAACTACGAGCAGTACTTC | CSAGGLAGNYEQYF
TRBJ2-1 | TRBV27 | TRBD2 | many | TGTGCCAGCAGTCCCGTAGGGCAAGGTAGCGGGGGAACCTACAATGAGCAGTTCTTC | CASSPVGQGSGGTYNEQFF
TRBJ1-1 | TRBV6-1 | . | many | TGTGCCAGCAGTGAATTCACGATGCCCCGGACTGAAGCTTTCTTT | CASSEFTMPRTEAFF
TRBJ2-1 | TRBV12-3/TRBV12-4 | TRBD2 | many | TGTGCCAGCAGTTTAGGGACTAGCAGCAATGAGCAGTTCTTC | CASSLGTSSNEQFF
TRBJ1-5 | TRBV27 | TRBD1 | many | TGTGCCAGCAGTTCTTGGACAGGGGGCCATCAGCCCCAGCATTTT | CASSSWTGGHQPQHF
TRBJ2-3 | TRBV19 | . | . | TGTGCCAGTAATACGGGATTCACAGATACGCAGTATTTT | CASNTGFTDTQYF
TRBJ2-2 | TRBV11-2 | TRBD2 | many | TGTGCCAGCAGCCCAGGACTAGCGGGAGTAGGCGGGGAGCTGTTTTTT | CASSPGLAGVGGELFF
TRBJ2-2 | TRBV7-3 | . | . | TGTGCCAGCGGTCAGTCACCCGGCACCGGGGAGCTGTTTTTT | CASGQSPGTGELFF
TRBJ2-1 | TRBV24-1 | . | many | TGTGCCACCAGTGATTCCCCACCTTGGACCCCGGGATCGGGACATCGGGCTTGGAACAATGAGCAGTTCTTC | CATSDSPPWTPGSGHRAWNNEQFF
TRBJ2-3 | TRBV6-2/TRBV6-3 | TRBD2 | many | TGTGCCAGCAGCAATCCTAGCGGAGTCACAGATACGCAGTATTTT | CASSNPSGVTDTQYF
TRBJ2-7 | TRBV30 | TRBD1 | many | TGTGCCTGGACAGGGGGCTACGAGCAGTACTTC | CAWTGGYEQYF
TRBJ1-4 | TRBV19 | TRBD1 | many | TGTGCCAGTAGTCCCCGGGACAGGGGTAATGAAAAACTGTTTTTT | CASSPRDRGNEKLFF
TRBJ2-1 | TRBV7-2 | TRBD2 | many | TGTGCCAGCAGCTTAGCCTTAACTAGCGGGAGCCCCTATGAGCAGTTCTTC | CASSLALTSGSPYEQFF
TRBJ2-7 | TRBV11-2 | . | . | TGTGCCAGCAGCTTAGATCATGGACCCTACGAGCAGTACTTC | CASSLDHGPYEQYF
TRBJ2-7 | TRBV12-5 | . | many | TGTGCTAGTGGCCTTGATCAGGTCGAGCCCTACGAGCAGTACTTC | CASGLDQVEPYEQYF
TRBJ2-2 | TRBV5-1 | . | . | TGCGCCAGCAGCTTTCTGGAGGAGGGCACCGGGGAGCTGTTTTTT | CASSFLEEGTGELFF
TRBJ1-3 | TRBV6-1 | TRBD1 | many | TGTGCCAGCAGATCGGACCGGGACAGACCTGGAAACACCATATATTTT | CASRSDRDRPGNTIYF
TRBJ2-1 | TRBV24-1 | TRBD2 | many | TGTGCCACCAGTGACCCCGGACTAGCGGGAGAAAATGAGCAGTTCTTC | CATSDPGLAGENEQFF
TRBJ2-7 | TRBV2 | . | . | TGTGCCAGCAGTGAGCTCCGTGACTCCTACGAGCAGTACTTC | CASSELRDSYEQYF
TRBJ2-5 | TRBV11-2 | TRBD2 | many | TGTGCCAGCGGCCGAGCGGGAGGGCTGAGAGTGACCCAGTACTTC | CASGRAGGLRVTQYF
TRBJ2-7 | TRBV24-1 | . | many | TGTGCCACCAGTGATTCGCCGACCGGGGAGCAGTACTTC | CATSDSPTGEQYF
TRBJ2-7 | TRBV7-8 | . | many | TGTGCCAGCAGCTTTACAGGGATGGACGAGCAGTACTTC | CASSFTGMDEQYF
TRBJ2-1 | TRBV2 | . | many | TGTGCCAGCAGCCCGGAGGACAGGCAGTTCTTC | CASSPEDRQFF
TRBJ1-1 | TRBV6-1 | . | many | TGTGCCAGCACCACAATGGACGGGAACACTGAAGCTTTCTTT | CASTTMDGNTEAFF